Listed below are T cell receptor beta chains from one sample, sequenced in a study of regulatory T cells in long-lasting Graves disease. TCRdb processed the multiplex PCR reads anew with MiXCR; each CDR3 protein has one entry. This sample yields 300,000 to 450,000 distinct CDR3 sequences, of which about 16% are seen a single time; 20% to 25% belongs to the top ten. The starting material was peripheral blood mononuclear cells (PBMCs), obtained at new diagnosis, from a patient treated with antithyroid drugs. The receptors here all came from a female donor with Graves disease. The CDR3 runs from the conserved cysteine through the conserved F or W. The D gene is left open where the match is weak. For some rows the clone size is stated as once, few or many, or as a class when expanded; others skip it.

TGTGCCACCAGCAGAGATCCGGGACAAGGGGCGACCGGGGAGCTGTTTTTT	CATSRDPGQGATGELFF	NA	NA	TRBV15	TRBJ2-2
TGCAGCGTTTTCGGGACAGTGCCCGGTGATGGGTCCAAAAACATTCAGTACTTC	CSVFGTVPGDGSKNIQYF	few	TRBD1	TRBV29-1	TRBJ2-4
TGTGCCAGCAGCACTCTAGCGGGAGACGGCAGGAATGAGCAGTTCTTC	CASSTLAGDGRNEQFF	NA	TRBD2	TRBV7-6	TRBJ2-1
TGCAGCGTTGAGGTCACTAGCGGGAGCTACGAGCAGTACTTC	CSVEVTSGSYEQYF	NA	TRBD2	TRBV29-1	TRBJ2-7
TGCAGTGCTAGACGGGGCATAGGCACAGATACGCAGTATTTT	CSARRGIGTDTQYF	many	NA	TRBV20-1	TRBJ2-3
TGTGCCAGCAGCTCGGACATAATTGGGGAGACCCAGTACTTC	CASSSDIIGETQYF	NA	NA	TRBV7-9	TRBJ2-5
TGTGCCAGCAGTTGGGGGGAGTCTAATGAAAAACTGTTTTTT	CASSWGESNEKLFF	NA	NA	TRBV25-1	TRBJ1-4
TGTGCCAGCAGGAGACGGTTGAACACTGAAGCTTTCTTT	CASRRRLNTEAFF	many	NA	TRBV6-1	TRBJ1-1
TGCAGTGCTAGAATCGTTGGCAGGGAGGACACTGAAGCTTTCTTT	CSARIVGREDTEAFF	many	NA	TRBV20-1	TRBJ1-1
TGCAGCGTTGAGGAGCTAGCGGGGGCCTGGGAAGAGACCCAGTACTTC	CSVEELAGAWEETQYF	NA	TRBD2	TRBV29-1	TRBJ2-5
TGTGCCAGCAGTTCCCAGGGCAAACCCCAGCATTTT	CASSSQGKPQHF	many	NA	TRBV6-5	TRBJ1-5
TGTGCCAGCGTCTCGGACGGCTACAATGAGCAGTTCTTC	CASVSDGYNEQFF	many	NA	TRBV27	TRBJ2-1
TGTGCCAGCAGTGATCTCTCCCTCCACTTT	CASSDLSLHF	many	NA	TRBV6-1	TRBJ1-6
TGTGCCAGCAGCTCTCCCGGGACAGGGATCGTGAATGAGCAGTTCTTC	CASSSPGTGIVNEQFF	many	TRBD1	TRBV7-9	TRBJ2-1
TGCAGCGCCGGAACCGGGACAGGGAGCTCGGGTCGGTTCAATGAGCAGTTCTTC	CSAGTGTGSSGRFNEQFF	many	TRBD1	TRBV29-1	TRBJ2-1
TGCGCCAGCAGCCAAGAAGCGATCTGGGACTTGACCTACGAGCAGTACTTC	CASSQEAIWDLTYEQYF	many	NA	TRBV4-1	TRBJ2-7
TGTGCCAGCAGCTTCCGGGACTTCATCACAGATACGCAGTATTTT	CASSFRDFITDTQYF	few	NA	TRBV5-4	TRBJ2-3